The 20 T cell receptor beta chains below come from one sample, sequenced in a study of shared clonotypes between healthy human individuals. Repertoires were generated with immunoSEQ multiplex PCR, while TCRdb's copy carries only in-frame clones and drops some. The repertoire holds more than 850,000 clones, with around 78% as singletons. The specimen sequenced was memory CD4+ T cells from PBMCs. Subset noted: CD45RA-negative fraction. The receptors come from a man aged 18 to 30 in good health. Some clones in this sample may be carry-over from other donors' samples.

CDR3 in DNA: TGTGCCAGTCGTAGCGGGAGGGCCGCAGAGACCCAGTACTTC. Translated: CASRSGRAAETQYF. The rearrangement uses TRBV28 and TRBJ2-5; 11 nucleotides line up with TRBD2. Trimming took 9 bases from V and 4 from J; bases not matched to a gene: 7. The CDR3 is 14 residues long. CDR1 is MDHEN and CDR2 is SYDVKM in the germline V gene.

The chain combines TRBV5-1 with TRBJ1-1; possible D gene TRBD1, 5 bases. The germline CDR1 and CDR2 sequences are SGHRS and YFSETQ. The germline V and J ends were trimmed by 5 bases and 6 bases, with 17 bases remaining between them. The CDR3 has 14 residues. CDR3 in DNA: TGCGCCAGCAGTGAGGGGAACCTCCTGGCTGAAGCTTTCTTT. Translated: CASSEGNLLAEAFF.

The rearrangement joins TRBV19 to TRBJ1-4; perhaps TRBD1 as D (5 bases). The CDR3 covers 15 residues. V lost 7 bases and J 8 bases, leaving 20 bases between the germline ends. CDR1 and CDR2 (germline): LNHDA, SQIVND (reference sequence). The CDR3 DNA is TGTGCCAGTAATGGGATGGGACCGGGAGGAGAAAAACTGTTTTTT. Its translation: CASNGMGPGGEKLFF. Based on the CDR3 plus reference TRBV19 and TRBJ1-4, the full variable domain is DGGITQSPKYLFRKEGQNVTLSCEQNLNHDAMYWYRQDPGQGLRLIYYSQIVNDFQKGDIAEGYSVSREKKESFPLTVTSAQKNPTAFYLCASNGMGPGGEKLFFGSGTQLSVL.

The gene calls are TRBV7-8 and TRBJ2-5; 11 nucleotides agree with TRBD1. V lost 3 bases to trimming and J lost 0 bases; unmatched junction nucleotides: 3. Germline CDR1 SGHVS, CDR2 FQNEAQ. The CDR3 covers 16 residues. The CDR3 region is CASSLGDRGYQETQYF. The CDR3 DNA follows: TGTGCCAGCAGCTTGGGGGACAGGGGGTACCAAGAGACCCAGTACTTC.

The CDR3 DNA follows: TGCGCCAGCAGCTTGGCCATGACGGCGGCAAACCCTGGGGAGCTGTTTTTT. Amino acids: CASSLAMTAANPGELFF. The genes are TRBV5-1 and TRBJ2-2; D is ambiguous. The V end was cut by 0 bases, the J end by 8 bases, with 20 bases between. Per germline, CDR1 SGHRS and CDR2 YFSETQ. The CDR3 length is 17 residues. Looking up the rest from reference TRBV5-1 and TRBJ2-2 gives the full variable domain: KAGVTQTPRYLIKTRGQQVTLSCSPISGHRSVSWYQQTPGQGLQFLFEYFSETQRNKGNFPGRFSGRQFSNSRSEMNVSTLELGDSALYLCASSLAMTAANPGELFFGEGSRLTVL.

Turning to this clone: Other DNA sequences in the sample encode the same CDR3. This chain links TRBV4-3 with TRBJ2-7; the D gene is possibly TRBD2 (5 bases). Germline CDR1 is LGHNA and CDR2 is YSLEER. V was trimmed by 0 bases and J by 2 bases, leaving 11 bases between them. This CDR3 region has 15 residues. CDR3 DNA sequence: TGCGCCAGCAGCCAAGATCCCACCGGGGCCTACGAGCAGTACTTC. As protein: CASSQDPTGAYEQYF.

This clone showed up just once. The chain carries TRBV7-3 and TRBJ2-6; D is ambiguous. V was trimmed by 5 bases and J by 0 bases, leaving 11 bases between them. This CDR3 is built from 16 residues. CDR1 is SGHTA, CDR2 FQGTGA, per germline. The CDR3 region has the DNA TGTGCCAGCAGCCCAAACATCGCCTCTGGGGCCAACGTCCTGACTTTC. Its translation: CASSPNIASGANVLTF.

The CDR3 DNA is TGTGCCAGCTACGGGGGGGCCACCGGGGAGCTGTTTTTT. It codes for CASYGGATGELFF. The chain carries TRBV6-5 and TRBJ2-2; 8 bases line up with TRBD2. The trim removed 8 bases at V and 4 bases at J, leaving 3 bases unmatched. CDR1 is MNHEY, CDR2 SVGAGI, per germline. The CDR3 runs to 13 residues.

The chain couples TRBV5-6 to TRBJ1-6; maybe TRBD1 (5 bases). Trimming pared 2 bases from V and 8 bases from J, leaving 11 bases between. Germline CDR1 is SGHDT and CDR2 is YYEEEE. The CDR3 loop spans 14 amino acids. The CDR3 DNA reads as TGTGCCAGCAGCTTAGGCAGGGACTATTCACCCCTCCACTTT. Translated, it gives CASSLGRDYSPLHF.

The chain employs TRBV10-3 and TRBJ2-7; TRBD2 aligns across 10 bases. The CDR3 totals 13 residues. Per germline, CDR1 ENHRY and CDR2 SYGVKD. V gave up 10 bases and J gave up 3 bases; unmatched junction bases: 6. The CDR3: CASSSGSGYEQYF. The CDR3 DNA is TGTGCCAGCTCTAGCGGGAGTGGCTACGAGCAGTACTTC.

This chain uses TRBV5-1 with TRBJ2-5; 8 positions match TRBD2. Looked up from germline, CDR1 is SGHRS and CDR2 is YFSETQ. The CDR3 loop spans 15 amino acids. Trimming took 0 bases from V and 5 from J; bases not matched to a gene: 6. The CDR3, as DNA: TGCGCCAGCAGCTTGGGACTAGCGATTGAGGAGACCCAGTACTTC. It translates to CASSLGLAIEETQYF.

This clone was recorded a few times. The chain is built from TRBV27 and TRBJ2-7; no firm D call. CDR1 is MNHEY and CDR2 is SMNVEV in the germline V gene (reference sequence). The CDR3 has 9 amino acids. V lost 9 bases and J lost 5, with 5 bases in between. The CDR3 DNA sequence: TGTGCCAGACTCGACGAGCAGTACTTC. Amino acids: CARLDEQYF.

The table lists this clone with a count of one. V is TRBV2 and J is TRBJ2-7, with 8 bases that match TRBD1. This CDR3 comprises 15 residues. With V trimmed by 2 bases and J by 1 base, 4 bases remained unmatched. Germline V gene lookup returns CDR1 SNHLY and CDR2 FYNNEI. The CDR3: CASSESRGLSYEQYF. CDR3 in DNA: TGTGCCAGCAGTGAATCCAGGGGGCTGTCCTACGAGCAGTACTTC.

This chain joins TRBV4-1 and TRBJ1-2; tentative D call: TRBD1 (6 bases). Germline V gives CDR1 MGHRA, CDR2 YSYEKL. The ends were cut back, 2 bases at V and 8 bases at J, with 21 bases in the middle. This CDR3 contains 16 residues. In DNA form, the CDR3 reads TGCGCCAGCAGCCAAAGATACCCAGGGGAAGTAGGGGGCTACACCTTC. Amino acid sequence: CASSQRYPGEVGGYTF.

The CDR3 DNA reads TGTGCCAGCAGTGAAGCGAGGGACGGGAATCCCTACGAGCAGTACTTC. Protein product: CASSEARDGNPYEQYF. The chain joins TRBV2 to TRBJ2-7; the D gene could be TRBD1 or TRBD2 (5 bases each). V lost 0 bases and J lost 2, with 14 bases in between. There are 16 residues in the CDR3. Germline CDR1 reads SNHLY; CDR2 reads FYNNEI.

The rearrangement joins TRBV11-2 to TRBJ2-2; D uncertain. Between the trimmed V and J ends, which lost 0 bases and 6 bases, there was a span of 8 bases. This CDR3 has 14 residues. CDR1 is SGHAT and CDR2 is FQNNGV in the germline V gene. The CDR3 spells CASSLDRASGELFF. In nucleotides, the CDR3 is TGTGCCAGCAGCTTAGATAGGGCTTCCGGGGAGCTGTTTTTT.

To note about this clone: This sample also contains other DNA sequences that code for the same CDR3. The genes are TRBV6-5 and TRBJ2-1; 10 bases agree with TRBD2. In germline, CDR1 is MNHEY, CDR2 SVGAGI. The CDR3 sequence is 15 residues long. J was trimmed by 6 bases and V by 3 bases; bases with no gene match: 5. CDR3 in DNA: TGTGCCAGCAGTTATTCTAGCGGGAGAGGCAATGAGCAGTTCTTC. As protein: CASSYSSGRGNEQFF.

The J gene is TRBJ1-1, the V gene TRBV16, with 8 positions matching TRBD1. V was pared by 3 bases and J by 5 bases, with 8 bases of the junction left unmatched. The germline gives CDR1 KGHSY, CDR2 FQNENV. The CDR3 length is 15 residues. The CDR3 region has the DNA TGTGCCAGCAGCCAGGGAGACAGGGGTGGGACTGAAGCTTTCTTT. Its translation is CASSQGDRGGTEAFF.

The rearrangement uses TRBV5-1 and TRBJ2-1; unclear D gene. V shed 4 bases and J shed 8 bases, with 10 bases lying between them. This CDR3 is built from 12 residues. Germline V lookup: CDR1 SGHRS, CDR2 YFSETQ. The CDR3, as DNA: TGCGCCAGCAGCCCCCCCTTTGATGAGCAGTTCTTC. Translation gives CASSPPFDEQFF.

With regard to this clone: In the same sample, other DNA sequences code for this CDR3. The CDR3 region is CASSPGRSNQPQHF. For the CDR3, the DNA is TGTGCCAGCTCACCCGGGCGGAGCAATCAGCCCCAGCATTTT. The genes are TRBV18 and TRBJ1-5; the D is unclear. Per germline, CDR1 KGHSH and CDR2 LQKENI. The CDR3 is 14 residues long. The V end lost 3 bases, the J end lost 1 base, and 7 bases lay between the germline ends.